This T cell receptor beta chain emerged from a study of cytomegalovirus exposure and HLA in healthy donors. Study results and limitations: Associated with cytomegalovirus, according to the listing, were 150 to 200 TCR beta chains.

Sequencing was performed with immunoSEQ multiplex PCR; in TCRdb, only in-frame clones are kept and a portion is missing. Found here are 90,000 to 130,000 clones, about 92% of them singletons; the top ten hold around 1.8%. Germline CDR1 reads MNHEY; CDR2 reads SVGAGI. This CDR3 is built from 14 residues. V shed 5 bases, J shed 5 bases, and the junction held 4 bases outside the gene matches. In the case of this clone: As yet, its antigen is unknown. The identical CDR3 is also encoded by other nucleotide sequences in the sample.

Input material: PBMCs. The chain has TRBV6-5 and TRBJ1-5, with 9 bases aligning to TRBD1. The TCR was taken from a woman aged 18-29 years in good health and CMV-seronegative. CDR3 loop: CASSPDRGDQPQHF. CDR3 sequence (DNA): TGTGCCAGCAGTCCTGACAGGGGGGATCAGCCCCAGCATTTT.